This TCR beta chain was identified in a study of blood T cell repertoires in COVID-19. Per the authors' pipeline: Reference gene primer amplification gave nucleated cell count estimates. Profiling relied on immunoSEQ multiplex PCR, and the TCRdb table lists in-frame clones only, not all of them. D and trimming were read from the DNA, whereas the V and J calls and clone size are those reported in that table. The data contain about 380,000 clones, 88% of them singletons. Participant-reported clinical history was the basis for cohort assignment. V shed 4 bases, J shed 5 bases, and the junction held 2 bases outside the gene matches. The germline CDR1 and CDR2 sequences are KGHSH and LQKENI. CDR3 length: 12 amino acids.

Sequencing was done on a sample of PBMCs or T cells enriched from blood (not recorded which). The TCR originated in a woman in her late teens or twenties who had recovered from COVID-19. The chain couples TRBV18 to TRBJ2-7, with 7 bases that match TRBD2. CDR3 in DNA: TGTGCCAGCTCACGAACTAGCGACGAGCAGTACTTC. It specifies CASSRTSDEQYF. Looking up the rest from reference TRBV18 and TRBJ2-7 gives the full variable domain: NAGVMQNPRHLVRRRGQEARLRCSPMKGHSHVYWYRQLPEEGLKFMVYLQKENIIDESGMPKERFSAEFPKEGPSILRIQQVVRGDSAAYFCASSRTSDEQYFGPGTRLTVT.